Given below is one T cell receptor beta chain in context. Germline V lookup: CDR1 MDHEN, CDR2 SYDVKM. The V end lost 2 bases, the J end lost 3 bases, and 10 bases lay between the germline ends. This CDR3 has 15 amino acids. These data come from a study of blood T cell repertoires in COVID-19. Study at large: Sites in the United States, Italy and Spain provided acute and convalescent COVID-19 samples. T cells, B-cell-depleted T cells, or PBMCs provided the cDNA or gDNA that served as material.

The authors' processing: How many nucleated cells were present was estimated from reference gene primer amplification. Here immunoSEQ multiplex PCR was the method, and the copy in TCRdb shows in-frame clones only, minus some. D and trimming come from the DNA, and the V and J calls and clone size come from that table. The table records about 37,000 clones, 91% of them present only once. The sequence was obtained from a woman aged 25 to 45 in a cohort sampled during active COVID-19. Input material: peripheral blood. The chain carries TRBV28 and TRBJ1-4, with D possibly TRBD1 on 5 matching bases. The CDR3: CASSLQGRANEKLFF. The CDR3 coding sequence is TGTGCCAGCAGTTTACAGGGTAGAGCTAATGAAAAACTGTTTTTT.